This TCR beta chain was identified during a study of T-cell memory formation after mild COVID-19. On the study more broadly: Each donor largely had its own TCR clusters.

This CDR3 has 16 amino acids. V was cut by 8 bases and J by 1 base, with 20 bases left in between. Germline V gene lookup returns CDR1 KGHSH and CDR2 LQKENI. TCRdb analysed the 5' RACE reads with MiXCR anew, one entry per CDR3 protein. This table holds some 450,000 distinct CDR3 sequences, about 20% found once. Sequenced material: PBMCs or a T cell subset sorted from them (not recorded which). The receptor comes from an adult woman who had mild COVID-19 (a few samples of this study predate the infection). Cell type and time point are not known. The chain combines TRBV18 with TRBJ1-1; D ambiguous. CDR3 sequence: CASEGPKVGRNTEAFF. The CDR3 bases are TGTGCCAGCGAGGGCCCAAAGGTCGGGAGGAACACTGAAGCTTTCTTT.